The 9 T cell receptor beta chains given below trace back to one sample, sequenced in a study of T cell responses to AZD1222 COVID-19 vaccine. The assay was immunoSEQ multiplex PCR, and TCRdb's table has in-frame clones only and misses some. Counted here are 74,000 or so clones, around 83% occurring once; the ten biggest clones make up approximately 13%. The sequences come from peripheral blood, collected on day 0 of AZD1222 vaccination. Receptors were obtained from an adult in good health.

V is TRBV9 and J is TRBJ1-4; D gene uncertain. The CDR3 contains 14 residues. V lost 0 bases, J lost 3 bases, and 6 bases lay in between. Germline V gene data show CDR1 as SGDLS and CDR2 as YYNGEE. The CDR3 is CASSVDHSNEKLFF. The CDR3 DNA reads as TGTGCCAGCAGCGTAGACCACTCTAATGAAAAACTGTTTTTT.

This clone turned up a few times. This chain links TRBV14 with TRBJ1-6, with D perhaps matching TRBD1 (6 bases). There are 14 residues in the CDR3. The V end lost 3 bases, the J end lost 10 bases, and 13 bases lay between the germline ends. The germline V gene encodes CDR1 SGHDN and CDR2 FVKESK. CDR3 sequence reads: CASSQGAGESPLHF. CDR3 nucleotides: TGTGCCAGCAGCCAGGGGGCCGGGGAATCACCCCTCCACTTT.

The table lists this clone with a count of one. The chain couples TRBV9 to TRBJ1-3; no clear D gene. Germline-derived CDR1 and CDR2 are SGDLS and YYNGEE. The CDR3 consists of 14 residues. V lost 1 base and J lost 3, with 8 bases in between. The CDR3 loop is CASSVSTLGNTIYF. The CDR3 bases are TGTGCCAGCAGCGTAAGCACCCTTGGAAACACCATATATTTT.

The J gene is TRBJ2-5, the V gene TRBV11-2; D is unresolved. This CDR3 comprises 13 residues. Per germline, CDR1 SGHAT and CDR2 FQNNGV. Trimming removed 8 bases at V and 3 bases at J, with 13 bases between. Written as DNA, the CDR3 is TGTGCCAGCTCCCCGCTACATAAAGAGACCCAGTACTTC. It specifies CASSPLHKETQYF.

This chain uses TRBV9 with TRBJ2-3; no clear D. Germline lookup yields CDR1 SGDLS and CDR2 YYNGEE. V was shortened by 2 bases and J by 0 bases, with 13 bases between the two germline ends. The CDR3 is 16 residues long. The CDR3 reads CASSVFGVTSTDTQYF. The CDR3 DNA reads TGTGCCAGCAGCGTCTTTGGAGTTACTAGCACAGATACGCAGTATTTT.

Written as DNA, the CDR3 is TGTGCCAGCAGTTTATCTAGCGGGGGGTTTTACAATGAGCAGTTCTTC. It translates to CASSLSSGGFYNEQFF. The chain joins TRBV27 to TRBJ2-1, with 10 bases aligning to TRBD2. The CDR3 is 16 amino acids. V dropped 0 bases and J dropped 4; count of bases not matched to a gene: 3. Germline-derived CDR1 and CDR2 are MNHEY and SMNVEV (reference sequence).

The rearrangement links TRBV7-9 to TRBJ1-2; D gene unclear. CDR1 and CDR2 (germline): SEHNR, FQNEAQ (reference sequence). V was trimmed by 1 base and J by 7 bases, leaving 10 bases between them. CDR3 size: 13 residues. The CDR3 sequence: CASSLVLRVGYTF. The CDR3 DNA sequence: TGTGCCAGCAGCTTAGTCCTCCGGGTTGGCTACACCTTC. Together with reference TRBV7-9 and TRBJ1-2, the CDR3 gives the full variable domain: DTGVSQNPRHKITKRGQNVTFRCDPISEHNRLYWYRQTLGQGPEFLTYFQNEAQLEKSRLLSDRFSAERPKGSFSTLEIQRTEQGDSAMYLCASSLVLRVGYTFGSGTRLTVV.

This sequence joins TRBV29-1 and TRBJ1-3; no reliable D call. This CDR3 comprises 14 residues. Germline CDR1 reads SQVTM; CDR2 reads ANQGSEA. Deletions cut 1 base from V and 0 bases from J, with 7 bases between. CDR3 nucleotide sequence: TGCAGCGTTGAAGTCGGATTCTCTGGAAACACCATATATTTT. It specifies CSVEVGFSGNTIYF. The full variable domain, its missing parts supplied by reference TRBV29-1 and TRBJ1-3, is SAVISQKPSRDICQRGTSLTIQCQVDSQVTMMFWYRQQPGQSLTLIATANQGSEATYESGFVIDKFPISRPNLTFSTLTVSNMSPEDSSIYLCSVEVGFSGNTIYFGEGSWLTVV.

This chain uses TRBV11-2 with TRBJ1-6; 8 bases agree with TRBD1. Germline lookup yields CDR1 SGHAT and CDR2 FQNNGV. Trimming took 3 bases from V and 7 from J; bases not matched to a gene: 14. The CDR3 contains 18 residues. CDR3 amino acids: CASSFPKTGGLGNSPLHF. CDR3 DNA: TGTGCCAGCAGCTTCCCCAAAACAGGGGGGCTCGGGAATTCACCCCTCCACTTT.